Below, one T cell receptor (beta chain) is given with its context. This sample is part of a study of CXCR3-negative and CXCR3-positive naive CD8 T cells. The libraries of TRB cDNA were constructed through 5' RACE using UMI labels. From its re-call of the 5' RACE reads, TCRdb lists each CDR3 protein once, without DNA. The sample totals tens of thousands of distinct CDR3 sequences. Germline V gives CDR1 MNHEY, CDR2 SMNVEV (reference sequence). The CDR3 is 12 amino acids. Sequenced: naive CXCR3- CD8+ T cells from blood. Indicated subset: CD45RO-CCR7+CD27+CD95- naive CD8+ T cells lacking CXCR3 (TNR3-). The gene calls are TRBV27 and TRBJ2-7; without DNA, the TCRdb call of TRBD2 cannot be checked. This clonotype was sampled from a human donor in good health. Some clones in this sample may be carry-over from other donors' samples. The CDR3 loop reads CASSPSGYEQYF.